This TCR beta chain was identified during a study of ipilimumab plus nivolumab after autologous stem cell transplantation. Overall study: A median of about 8 nivolumab and about five ipilimumab doses were given. Myeloma patients were high-risk transplant-naive or relapsed within 3 years of first autologous transplant.

Patients got ipilimumab 1 mg/kg beginning 14 to 28 days post-transplant. Patients got 3 mg/kg IV nivolumab weeks 1, 4, 7, 10, then biweekly through week 26. Sequencing was performed with immunoSEQ multiplex PCR; in TCRdb, only in-frame clones are kept and a portion is missing. The data hold some 43,000 clones, with roughly 88% observed a single time. The receptor comes from a male donor with multiple myeloma. Sequencing was performed on PBMCs, taken in a trial of ipilimumab plus nivolumab as post-transplant consolidation.

CDR3 DNA: TGTGCCAGCAGCTTGATGCAACAGGGGGGCACTGAAGCTTTCTTT. Its protein is CASSLMQQGGTEAFF. The chain is built from TRBV5-4 and TRBJ1-1; 8 bases match TRBD1. V lost 1 base, J lost 4 bases, and 6 bases stayed unmatched. From germline, CDR1 is SGHNT and CDR2 YYREEE (reference sequence). The CDR3 is made up of 15 amino acids.